The clone carrying this T cell receptor (beta chain) has only a few counts. The data derive from a study of blood T cell repertoires in COVID-19. On the study more broadly: PBMCs, B-cell-depleted T cells, or T cells provided the cDNA or gDNA that made up the material.

Measured with immunoSEQ multiplex PCR; TCRdb has only the in-frame clones, and not every one. The profile shows approximately 200,000 clones, around four fifths of them singletons. Germline V gives CDR1 SGHTA, CDR2 FQGTGA. The CDR3 runs to 14 residues. V lost 2 bases and J 4 bases, leaving 8 bases between the germline ends. Sequencing was carried out using peripheral blood. This clonotype was sampled from a woman aged 25 to 39 with acute or convalescent COVID-19. The chain uses TRBV7-3 and TRBJ2-2, with D hard to call. The CDR3 is CASSLLVATGELFF. The DNA for the CDR3 is TGTGCCAGCAGCTTACTGGTAGCCACCGGGGAGCTGTTTTTT.